This is a list of T cell receptor beta chains from one sample in a study of blood T cells in healthy people across ages. TCRdb passed the 5' RACE reads through MiXCR, listing each CDR3 protein once. This repertoire shows 650,000 or so distinct CDR3 sequences, 45% to 60% found once; its top ten account for about 14%. Sequenced material: blood. These receptors were obtained from a woman aged 80 or older in good health. CDR3s include the opening cysteine and the closing phenylalanine or tryptophan. Fields, in order: clone size, J gene, V gene, CDR3 protein. For some rows the clone size is stated as once, few or many, or as a class when expanded; others skip it.

clone size: .; J gene: TRBJ2-3; V gene: TRBV28; CDR3 protein: CASSQGTPNTQYF
clone size: .; J gene: TRBJ2-7; V gene: TRBV2; CDR3 protein: CASTAAYVQYF
clone size: many; J gene: TRBJ2-7; V gene: TRBV18; CDR3 protein: CASSPRQGAYEQYF
clone size: many; J gene: TRBJ2-1; V gene: TRBV15; CDR3 protein: CATSKKRTGGLNDQFF
clone size: .; J gene: TRBJ2-1; V gene: TRBV5-1; CDR3 protein: CASSLGMNYNEQFF
clone size: .; J gene: TRBJ2-3; V gene: TRBV20-1; CDR3 protein: CSARDPQRVGTDTQYF
clone size: many; J gene: TRBJ2-1; V gene: TRBV5-1; CDR3 protein: CASSPRTAGEQFF
clone size: many; J gene: TRBJ2-3; V gene: TRBV2; CDR3 protein: CASSPPKGRGSGTDTQYF
clone size: many; J gene: TRBJ2-6; V gene: TRBV5-1; CDR3 protein: CASSSRGHSLSGANVLTF
clone size: .; J gene: TRBJ2-7; V gene: TRBV6-1; CDR3 protein: CASHDSIRLVHEQYF
clone size: few; J gene: TRBJ2-3; V gene: TRBV25-1; CDR3 protein: CASSHLAGGREDTQYF
clone size: many; J gene: TRBJ2-7; V gene: TRBV29-1; CDR3 protein: CSVGRGDYEQYF
clone size: many; J gene: TRBJ2-5; V gene: TRBV5-4; CDR3 protein: CASSSESGGPQETQYF
clone size: few; J gene: TRBJ1-2; V gene: TRBV5-1; CDR3 protein: CASSLAVGGVNYGYTF
clone size: many; J gene: TRBJ2-3; V gene: TRBV7-3; CDR3 protein: CASSLSGKSDTQYF
clone size: .; J gene: TRBJ2-7; V gene: TRBV29-1; CDR3 protein: CSVEDPRGGSYEQYF
clone size: once; J gene: TRBJ2-7; V gene: TRBV5-8; CDR3 protein: CASSAWDTSYEQYF
clone size: .; J gene: TRBJ2-2; V gene: TRBV7-9; CDR3 protein: CASTQDRVTGELFF
clone size: .; J gene: TRBJ1-1; V gene: TRBV4-2; CDR3 protein: CASSKRAGRGSTEAFF
clone size: .; J gene: TRBJ2-1; V gene: TRBV3-1; CDR3 protein: CASSPVSGGAKFF
clone size: many; J gene: TRBJ2-4; V gene: TRBV7-2; CDR3 protein: CASSFGQGGNLAKNIQYF
clone size: .; J gene: TRBJ1-5; V gene: TRBV12-3/TRBV12-4; CDR3 protein: CASSSPLAPQHF
clone size: .; J gene: TRBJ2-3; V gene: TRBV11-2; CDR3 protein: CASSLLGGNTQYF
clone size: .; J gene: TRBJ2-3; V gene: TRBV7-2; CDR3 protein: CASRTGYTDTQYF
clone size: many; J gene: TRBJ1-2; V gene: TRBV29-1; CDR3 protein: CSVELAPGRHTF
clone size: .; J gene: TRBJ2-3; V gene: TRBV29-1; CDR3 protein: CSVTWLGTDTQYF